The rows below give T cell receptor beta chains drawn from one sample of a study of human T cells and chemical hapten exposure. Via MiXCR, TCRdb re-called the RACE reads, giving one row per CDR3 protein. This table has 85,000 to 100,000 distinct CDR3 sequences, roughly 10% appearing once. Sequenced here: whole blood, sampled in connection with sensitization to the hapten diphenylcyclopropenone (DPC). The receptors originated from an older woman with alopecia areata. Some clones in this sample may be carry-over from other donors' samples. Both conserved end residues are part of each CDR3. Each record gives: V gene, clone size, J gene, D gene, CDR3 protein, CDR3 DNA. A D gene is named only where the DNA matches it firmly. Clone size is given for some rows only: seen once, a few or many times, or a class if the clone is expanded.

TRBV7-6	many	TRBJ2-7	.	CASSLDVTASYEQYF	TGTGCCAGCAGCTTAGATGTGACAGCCTCCTACGAGCAGTACTTC
TRBV5-1	few	TRBJ2-7	.	CASGLAPSYEQYF	TGCGCCAGCGGCCTGGCACCCTCCTACGAGCAGTACTTC
TRBV6-6	.	TRBJ2-7	.	CASSYQTGSDYEQYF	TGTGCCAGCAGTTACCAGACAGGTTCGGACTACGAGCAGTACTTC
TRBV20-1	.	TRBJ1-2	.	CSASRGRGYTF	TGCAGTGCTAGTCGGGGGCGCGGCTACACCTTC
TRBV12-5	many	TRBJ2-1	.	CASGTTVVNEQFF	TGTGCTAGTGGTACGACAGTCGTAAATGAGCAGTTCTTC
TRBV5-1	few	TRBJ2-7	TRBD2	CASSLVATSGGSYEQYF	TGCGCCAGCAGCTTGGTTGCGACTAGCGGGGGGTCCTACGAGCAGTACTTC
TRBV20-1	.	TRBJ2-5	TRBD2	CSARRTSNQETQYF	TGCAGTGCTAGACGGACTAGCAACCAAGAGACCCAGTACTTC
TRBV9	.	TRBJ1-3	.	CASSPLSGVDTIYF	TGTGCCAGCAGCCCCCTTTCGGGCGTAGACACCATATATTTT
TRBV2	few	TRBJ2-2	.	CASSEFGGENTGELFF	TGTGCCAGCAGTGAATTCGGGGGTGAGAACACCGGGGAGCTGTTTTTT
TRBV7-9	.	TRBJ1-5	.	CASSLGDGSRDF	TGTGCCAGCAGCTTAGGGGACGGCAGCAGGGATTTT
TRBV12-3/TRBV12-4	many	TRBJ2-1	TRBD2	CASSPQTSGGNEQFF	TGTGCCAGCAGTCCGCAGACTAGCGGGGGGAATGAGCAGTTCTTC
TRBV5-1	many	TRBJ2-5	.	CASSLTGTQETQYF	TGCGCCAGCAGCTTAACAGGGACCCAAGAGACCCAGTACTTC
TRBV24-1	many	TRBJ2-3	.	CATSDLFNTQYF	TGTGCCACCAGTGATTTGTTTAATACGCAGTATTTT
TRBV10-3	.	TRBJ1-6	.	CAISEVDQNNSPLHF	TGTGCCATCAGTGAGGTAGACCAAAATAATTCACCCCTCCACTTT
TRBV2	many	TRBJ2-7	.	CASSARNEQYF	TGTGCCAGCAGTGCTAGAAACGAGCAGTACTTC
TRBV7-2	.	TRBJ2-2	TRBD2	CASSPPGGAGTGELFF	TGTGCCAGCAGCCCCCCGGGGGGGGCGGGCACCGGGGAGCTGTTTTTT
TRBV3-1	many	TRBJ1-2	.	CASSQIQGGGYGYTF	TGTGCCAGCAGCCAAATACAGGGTGGTGGCTATGGCTACACCTTC
TRBV20-1	.	TRBJ2-1	.	CSAKVGGGSYNEQFF	TGCAGTGCGAAAGTGGGGGGTGGCTCCTACAATGAGCAGTTCTTC
TRBV27	many	TRBJ2-5	.	CASSSPGQETQYF	TGTGCCAGCAGTTCCCCGGGGCAAGAGACCCAGTACTTC
TRBV7-8	many	TRBJ2-7	.	CASSLGIGLSYEQYF	TGTGCCAGCAGCTTAGGGATAGGCCTCTCCTACGAGCAGTACTTC
TRBV7-3	many	TRBJ1-1	TRBD1	CASSQGGNTEAFF	TGTGCCAGCAGCCAGGGGGGAAACACTGAAGCTTTCTTT
TRBV20-1	few	TRBJ2-7	.	CSARHTGISSYEQYF	TGCAGTGCTAGACATACAGGGATCAGCTCCTACGAGCAGTACTTC
TRBV7-3	.	TRBJ1-2	.	CASSLNVVGEGYTF	TGTGCCAGCAGCTTAAACGTGGTCGGAGAAGGCTACACCTTC
TRBV7-9	.	TRBJ1-5	.	CASSLDWSQPQHF	TGTGCCAGCAGCTTAGACTGGAGTCAGCCCCAGCATTTT
TRBV5-1	many	TRBJ1-1	TRBD1	CASSWTGTGLSNTEAFF	TGCGCCAGCAGCTGGACTGGGACAGGATTATCGAACACTGAAGCTTTCTTT
TRBV10-2	many	TRBJ2-1	TRBD2	CASSPGLAGMGPYNEQFF	TGCGCCAGCAGCCCGGGACTAGCGGGGATGGGGCCCTACAATGAGCAGTTCTTC
TRBV12-3/TRBV12-4	many	TRBJ1-4	TRBD1	CASSQRQGINEKLFF	TGTGCCAGCAGCCAACGACAGGGGATTAATGAAAAACTGTTTTTT
TRBV13	.	TRBJ2-5	.	CASSLASTSTQYF	TGTGCCAGCAGCTTAGCCTCCACGTCGACCCAGTACTTC
TRBV18	few	TRBJ1-4	.	CASSPRAGEKLFF	TGTGCCAGCTCACCCCGTGCAGGGGAAAAACTGTTTTTT
TRBV7-8	few	TRBJ2-1	.	CASSLMFTAGRTGDEQFF	TGTGCCAGCAGCTTAATGTTTACGGCGGGCCGGACGGGGGATGAGCAGTTCTTC
TRBV5-1	.	TRBJ2-3	.	CASAQGTDTQYF	TGCGCCAGCGCCCAGGGAACAGATACGCAGTATTTT
TRBV7-2	many	TRBJ2-2	.	CASSLGGMNTGELFF	TGTGCCAGCAGCTTAGGAGGGATGAACACCGGGGAGCTGTTTTTT
TRBV11-2	many	TRBJ2-3	TRBD2	CASSPWFSGGTQYF	TGTGCCAGCAGCCCATGGTTTAGCGGGGGGACGCAGTATTTT
TRBV20-1	.	TRBJ2-7	TRBD2	CSAIRAGAYEQYF	TGCAGTGCTATCCGAGCGGGGGCCTACGAGCAGTACTTC
TRBV18	.	TRBJ2-7	TRBD2	CASPPSGGPYEQYF	TGTGCCAGCCCTCCCTCGGGGGGGCCGTACGAGCAGTACTTC
TRBV12-3/TRBV12-4	.	TRBJ1-2	TRBD1	CASSFGTEGYTF	TGTGCCAGCAGTTTCGGGACAGAGGGCTACACCTTC
TRBV29-1	few	TRBJ1-3	.	CSVDGQMGNTIYF	TGCAGCGTCGACGGACAGATGGGAAACACCATATATTTT
TRBV5-1	.	TRBJ2-1	.	CASSLLAEAPNEQFF	TGCGCCAGCAGCTTGTTAGCGGAGGCCCCCAATGAGCAGTTCTTC
TRBV29-1	.	TRBJ2-5	.	CSVGPPRETQYF	TGCAGCGTTGGACCCCCCCGGGAGACCCAGTACTTC
TRBV9	.	TRBJ1-2	.	CASSLTTYGYTF	TGTGCCAGCAGTCTTACTACCTATGGCTACACCTTC
TRBV14	many	TRBJ2-1	.	CASNQAGPGQRFF	TGTGCCAGCAACCAAGCAGGCCCCGGACAGAGGTTCTTC
TRBV20-1	.	TRBJ2-5	TRBD1	CSGRGQGETQYF	TGCAGTGGAAGGGGACAGGGAGAGACCCAGTACTTC
TRBV6-1	many	TRBJ2-2	.	CASSEALSYSTGELFF	TGTGCCAGCAGTGAAGCCCTCAGCTACAGCACCGGGGAGCTGTTTTTT
TRBV7-3	many	TRBJ2-7	TRBD2	CASSLRGGSGEQYF	TGTGCCAGCAGCTTACGGGGGGGCTCGGGCGAGCAGTACTTC
TRBV4-2	many	TRBJ2-5	.	CASSQDGGQTQYF	TGTGCCAGCAGCCAAGATGGGGGCCAGACCCAGTACTTC